The T cell receptor beta chain under discussion was sequenced for a study of T cells in Graves' hyperthyroidism and ophthalmopathy. Broader study findings: The model forecast ophthalmopathy, anticipating it by a median around 6.5 months before onset.

This clonotype was seen repeatedly, ten times or more. No antigen is known for it. The CDR3 contains 17 residues. CDR1 and CDR2 (germline): SGHKS, YYEKEE (reference sequence). The trim removed 3 bases at V and 7 bases at J, leaving 13 bases unmatched. This blood was taken when hyperthyroidism was first diagnosed, before any ophthalmopathy symptoms existed. RNA transcripts were the template for amplifying TCR beta CDR3 regions. A set of HTBI primers served as the primers for a first-round RT-PCR of the TCR CDR3. TCRdb used MiXCR to reprocess the multiplex PCR reads, holding one entry per CDR3 protein. The sample contains around 250,000 distinct CDR3 sequences, roughly 14% of which appear only once.

The sequencing sample was made of blood. The rearrangement joins TRBV5-5 to TRBJ2-1; 10 bases line up with TRBD2. The TCR comes from a woman aged 40 to 50 with Graves' hyperthyroidism that later progressed to Graves' ophthalmopathy. CDR3 coding DNA: TGTGCCAGCAGCTGGGCTAGCGGGAGTATGGCCGATAATGAGCAGTTCTTC. This translates into CASSWASGSMADNEQFF.